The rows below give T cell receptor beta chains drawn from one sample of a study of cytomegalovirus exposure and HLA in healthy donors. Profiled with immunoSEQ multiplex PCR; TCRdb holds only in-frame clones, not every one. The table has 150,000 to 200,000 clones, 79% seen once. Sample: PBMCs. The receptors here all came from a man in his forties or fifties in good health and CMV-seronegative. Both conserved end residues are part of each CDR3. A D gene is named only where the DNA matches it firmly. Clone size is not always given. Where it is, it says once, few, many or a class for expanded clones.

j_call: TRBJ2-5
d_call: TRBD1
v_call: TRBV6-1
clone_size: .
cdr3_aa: CASSDIRGDRAETQYF
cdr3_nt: TGTGCCAGCAGTGACATAAGGGGGGACAGGGCTGAGACCCAGTACTTC

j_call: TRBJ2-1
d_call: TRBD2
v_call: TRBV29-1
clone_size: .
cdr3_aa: CSVRTSGNYNEQFF
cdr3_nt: TGCAGCGTCCGCACTAGCGGAAACTACAATGAGCAGTTCTTC

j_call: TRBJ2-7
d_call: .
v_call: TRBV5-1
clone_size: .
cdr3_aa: CASSFYGSYEQYF
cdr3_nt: TGCGCCAGCAGCTTTTACGGGTCCTACGAGCAGTACTTC

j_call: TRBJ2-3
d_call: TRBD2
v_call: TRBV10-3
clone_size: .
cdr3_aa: CAIRITSGSTDTQYF
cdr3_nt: TGTGCCATCAGAATTACTAGCGGGAGCACAGATACGCAGTATTTT

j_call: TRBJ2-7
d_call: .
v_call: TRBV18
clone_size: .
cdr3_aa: CASSPVGERNYEQYF
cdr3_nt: TGTGCCAGCTCACCAGTTGGAGAACGTAACTACGAGCAGTACTTC

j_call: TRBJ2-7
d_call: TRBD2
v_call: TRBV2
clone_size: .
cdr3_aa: CASMSERGLYEQYF
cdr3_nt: TGTGCCAGCATGAGCGAGCGGGGCCTTTACGAGCAGTACTTC

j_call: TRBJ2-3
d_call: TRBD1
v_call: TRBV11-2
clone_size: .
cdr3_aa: CASSLDGTGGVDTQYF
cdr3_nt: TGTGCCAGCAGCTTAGATGGGACAGGGGGAGTAGATACGCAGTATTTT

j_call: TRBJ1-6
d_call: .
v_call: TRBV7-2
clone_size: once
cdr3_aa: CASSGGQGFNSPLHF
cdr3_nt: TGTGCCAGCAGCGGGGGCCAAGGCTTCAATTCACCCCTCCACTTT

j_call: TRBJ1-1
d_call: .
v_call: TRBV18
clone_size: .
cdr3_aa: CASSPGGVEAFF
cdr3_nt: TGTGCCAGCTCACCCGGGGGAGTTGAAGCTTTCTTT

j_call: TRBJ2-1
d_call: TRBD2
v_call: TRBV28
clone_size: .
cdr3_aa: CASSLLAGYSEQFF
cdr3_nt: TGTGCCAGCAGTTTGCTAGCGGGCTACAGTGAGCAGTTCTTC

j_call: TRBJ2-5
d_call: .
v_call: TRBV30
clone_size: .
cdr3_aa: CAWSVGAETQYF
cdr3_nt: TGTGCCTGGAGTGTAGGGGCCGAGACCCAGTACTTC

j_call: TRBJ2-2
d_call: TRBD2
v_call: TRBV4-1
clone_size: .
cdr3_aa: CASSQPTGTSIGELFF
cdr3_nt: TGCGCCAGCAGCCAGCCAACCGGGACTAGTATCGGGGAGCTGTTTTTT

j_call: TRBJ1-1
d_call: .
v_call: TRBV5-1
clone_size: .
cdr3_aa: CASSSAGHHTEAFF
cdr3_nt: TGCGCCAGCAGCTCTGCAGGGCACCACACTGAAGCTTTCTTT

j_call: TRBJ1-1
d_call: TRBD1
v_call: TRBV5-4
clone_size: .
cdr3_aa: CASSLVGDRVVNTEAFF
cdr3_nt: TGTGCCAGCAGCTTGGTCGGGGACAGGGTAGTGAACACTGAAGCTTTCTTT

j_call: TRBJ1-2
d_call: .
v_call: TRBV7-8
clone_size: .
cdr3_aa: CASSLAGRRNSPYTF
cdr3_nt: TGTGCCAGCAGCTTAGCGGGTAGGCGGAATTCTCCCTACACCTTC

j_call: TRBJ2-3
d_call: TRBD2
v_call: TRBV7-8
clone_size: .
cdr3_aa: CASSFRDYSDTQYF
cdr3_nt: TGTGCCAGCAGCTTCAGGGACTACTCCGATACGCAGTATTTT

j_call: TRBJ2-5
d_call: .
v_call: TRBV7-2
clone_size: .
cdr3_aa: CASSHRELETQYF
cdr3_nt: TGTGCCAGCTCCCACAGGGAGTTGGAGACCCAGTACTTC

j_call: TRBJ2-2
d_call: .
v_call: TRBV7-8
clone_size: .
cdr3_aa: CASSLARTGELFF
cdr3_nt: TGTGCCAGCAGCTTAGCCCGCACCGGGGAGCTGTTTTTT

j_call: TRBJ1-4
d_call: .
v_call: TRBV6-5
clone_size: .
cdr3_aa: CASSYSKGSNEKLFF
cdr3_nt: TGTGCCAGCAGTTACTCGAAGGGGTCCAATGAAAAACTGTTTTTT

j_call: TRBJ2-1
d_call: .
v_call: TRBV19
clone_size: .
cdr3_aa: CASSPDFYNEQFF
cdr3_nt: TGTGCCAGTAGTCCGGACTTTTACAATGAGCAGTTCTTC

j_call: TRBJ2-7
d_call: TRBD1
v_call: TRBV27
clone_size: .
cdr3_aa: CASSPGQGPEQYF
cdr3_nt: TGTGCCAGCAGTCCCGGACAGGGCCCCGAGCAGTACTTC

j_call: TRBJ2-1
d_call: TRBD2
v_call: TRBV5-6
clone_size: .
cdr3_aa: CASSPLAGSYNEQFF
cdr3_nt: TGTGCCAGCAGCCCACTAGCGGGGTCCTACAATGAGCAGTTCTTC

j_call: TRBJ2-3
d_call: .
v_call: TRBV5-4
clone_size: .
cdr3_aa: CASSFDSMTDTQYF
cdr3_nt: TGTGCCAGCAGCTTCGACAGTATGACAGATACGCAGTATTTT

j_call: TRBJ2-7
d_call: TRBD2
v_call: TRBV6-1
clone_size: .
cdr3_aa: CASNPSGRYEQYF
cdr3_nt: TGTGCCAGCAACCCCTCCGGGAGGTACGAGCAGTACTTC

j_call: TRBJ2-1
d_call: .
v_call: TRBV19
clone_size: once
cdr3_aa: CASSIGGANNEQFF
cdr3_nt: TGTGCCAGTAGTATTGGCGGGGCCAACAATGAGCAGTTCTTC

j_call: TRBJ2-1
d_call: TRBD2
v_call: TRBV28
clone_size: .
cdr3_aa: CASRLAGGVNNEQFF
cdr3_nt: TGTGCCAGCAGATTAGCGGGGGGGGTTAACAATGAGCAGTTCTTC

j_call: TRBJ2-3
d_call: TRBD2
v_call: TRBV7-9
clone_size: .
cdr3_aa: CASSLFGGTDTQYF
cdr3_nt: TGTGCCAGCAGCTTATTCGGGGGGACAGATACGCAGTATTTT

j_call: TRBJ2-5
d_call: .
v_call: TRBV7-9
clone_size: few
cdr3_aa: CASSLEPGHQETQYF
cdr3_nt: TGTGCCAGCAGCTTAGAGCCGGGACATCAAGAGACCCAGTACTTC

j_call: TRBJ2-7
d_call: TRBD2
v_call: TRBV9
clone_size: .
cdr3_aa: CASSVTGGSHEQYF
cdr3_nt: TGTGCCAGCAGCGTTACGGGAGGGTCCCACGAGCAGTACTTC

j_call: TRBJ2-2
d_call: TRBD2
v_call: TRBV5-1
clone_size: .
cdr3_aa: CASSPLAGGPGGELFF
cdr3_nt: TGCGCCAGCAGCCCCCTAGCGGGAGGGCCTGGCGGGGAGCTGTTTTTT

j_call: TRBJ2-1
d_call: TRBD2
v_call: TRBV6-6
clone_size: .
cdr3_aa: CASSYREGYNEQFF
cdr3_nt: TGTGCCAGCAGTTACCGGGAGGGCTACAATGAGCAGTTCTTC

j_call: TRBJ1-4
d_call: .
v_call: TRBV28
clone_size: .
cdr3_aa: CASSLTGEKLFF
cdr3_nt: TGTGCCAGCAGTCTGACGGGTGAAAAACTGTTTTTT

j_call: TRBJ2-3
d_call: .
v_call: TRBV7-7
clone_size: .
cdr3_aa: CASSSREEDTQYF
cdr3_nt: TGTGCTAGCAGTTCGCGAGAGGAGGATACGCAGTATTTT

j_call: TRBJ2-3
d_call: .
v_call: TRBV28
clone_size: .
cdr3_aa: CASRPGGGDTDTQYF
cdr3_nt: TGTGCCAGCAGGCCTGGAGGGGGGGACACAGATACGCAGTATTTT

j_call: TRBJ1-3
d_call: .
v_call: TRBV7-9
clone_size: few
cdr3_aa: CASSPGGSGNTIYF
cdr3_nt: TGTGCCAGCAGCCCCGGGGGATCTGGAAACACCATATATTTT

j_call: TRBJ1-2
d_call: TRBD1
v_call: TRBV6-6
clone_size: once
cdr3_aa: CASSTGTAPGDYGYTF
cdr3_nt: TGTGCCAGCAGTACCGGGACAGCCCCCGGGGACTATGGCTACACCTTC

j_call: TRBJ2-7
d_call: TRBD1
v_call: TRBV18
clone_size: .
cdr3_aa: CASSLRDRGSYEQYF
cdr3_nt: TGTGCCAGCTCACTACGGGACAGGGGCTCCTACGAGCAGTACTTC

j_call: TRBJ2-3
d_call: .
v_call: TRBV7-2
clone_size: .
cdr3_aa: CASSFLRTGFFAADTQYF
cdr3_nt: TGTGCCAGCAGCTTTTTACGAACAGGGTTTTTCGCGGCAGATACGCAGTATTTT

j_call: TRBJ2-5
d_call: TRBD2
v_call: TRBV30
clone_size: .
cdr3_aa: CAWQLAGQETQYF
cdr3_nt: TGTGCCTGGCAACTAGCGGGGCAAGAGACCCAGTACTTC

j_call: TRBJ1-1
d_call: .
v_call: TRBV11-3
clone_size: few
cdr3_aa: CASPWEAFF
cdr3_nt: TGTGCCAGCCCATGGGAGGCTTTCTTT

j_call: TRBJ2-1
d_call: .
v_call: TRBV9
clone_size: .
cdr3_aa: CASSVELSYNEQFF
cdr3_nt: TGTGCCAGCAGCGTGGAGTTGTCCTACAATGAGCAGTTCTTC

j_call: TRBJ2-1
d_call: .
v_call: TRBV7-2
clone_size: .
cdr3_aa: CASSFGGNNEQFF
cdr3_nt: TGTGCCAGCAGCTTCGGAGGGAACAATGAGCAGTTCTTC

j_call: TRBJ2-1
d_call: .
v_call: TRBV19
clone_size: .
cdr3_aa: CASSRAGMRYGNEQFF
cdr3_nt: TGTGCCAGTAGTAGGGCAGGGATGCGGTATGGCAATGAGCAGTTCTTC

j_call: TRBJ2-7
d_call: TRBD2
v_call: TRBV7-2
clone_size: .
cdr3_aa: CASSLLAGEGGEQYF
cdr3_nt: TGTGCCAGCAGCTTACTAGCGGGAGAGGGCGGCGAGCAGTACTTC

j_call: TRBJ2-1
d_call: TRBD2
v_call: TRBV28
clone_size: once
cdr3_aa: CASTASGDYNEQFF
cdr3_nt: TGTGCCAGCACGGCTAGCGGGGACTACAATGAGCAGTTCTTC

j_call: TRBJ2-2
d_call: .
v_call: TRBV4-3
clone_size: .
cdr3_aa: CASSQRNTGELFF
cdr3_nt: TGCGCCAGCAGCCAGCGAAACACCGGGGAGCTGTTTTTT

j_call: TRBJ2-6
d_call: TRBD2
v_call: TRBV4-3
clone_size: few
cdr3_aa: CASSQEAGLGANVLTF
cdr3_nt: TGCGCCAGCAGCCAAGAAGCGGGATTGGGGGCCAACGTCCTGACTTTC

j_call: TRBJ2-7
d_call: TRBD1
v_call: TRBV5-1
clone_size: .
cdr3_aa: CASSKQGIQGSYEQYF
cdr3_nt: TGCGCCAGCAGCAAACAGGGGATACAAGGGTCCTACGAGCAGTACTTC

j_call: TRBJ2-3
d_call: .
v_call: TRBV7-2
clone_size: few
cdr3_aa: CASSFQHTDTQYF
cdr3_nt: TGTGCCAGCAGCTTCCAACACACAGATACGCAGTATTTT

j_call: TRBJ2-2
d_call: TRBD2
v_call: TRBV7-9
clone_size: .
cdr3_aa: CASLAGGDTGELFF
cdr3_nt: TGTGCCAGCTTAGCGGGAGGGGACACCGGGGAGCTGTTTTTT

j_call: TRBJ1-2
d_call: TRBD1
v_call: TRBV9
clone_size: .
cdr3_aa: CASSAIRGPGYGYTF
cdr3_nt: TGTGCCAGCAGCGCCATCAGGGGGCCGGGCTATGGCTACACCTTC

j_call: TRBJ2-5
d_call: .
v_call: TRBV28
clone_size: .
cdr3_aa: CASSLIGETQYF
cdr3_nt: TGTGCCAGCAGTTTAATCGGGGAGACCCAGTACTTC

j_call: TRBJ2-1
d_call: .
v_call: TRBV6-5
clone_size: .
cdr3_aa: CASSLRESSYNEQFF
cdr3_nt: TGTGCCAGCAGTCTACGAGAAAGCTCCTACAATGAGCAGTTCTTC

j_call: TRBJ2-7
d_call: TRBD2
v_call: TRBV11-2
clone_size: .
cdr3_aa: CASSFASGEAYEQYF
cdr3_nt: TGTGCCAGCAGCTTCGCTAGCGGAGAAGCCTACGAGCAGTACTTC

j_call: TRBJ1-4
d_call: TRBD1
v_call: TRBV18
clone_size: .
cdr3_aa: CASSPSGTGDATNEKLFF
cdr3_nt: TGTGCCAGCTCACCTTCCGGGACAGGGGACGCAACTAATGAAAAACTGTTTTTT

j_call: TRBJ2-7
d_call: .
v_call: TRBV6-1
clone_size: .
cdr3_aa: CASSEQGESYEQYF
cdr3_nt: TGTGCCAGCAGTGAACAGGGTGAAAGCTACGAGCAGTACTTC

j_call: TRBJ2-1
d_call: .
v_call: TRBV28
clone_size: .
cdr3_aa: CASRSVVSSYNEQFF
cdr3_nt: TGTGCCAGCAGGTCGGTGGTAAGCTCCTACAATGAGCAGTTCTTC

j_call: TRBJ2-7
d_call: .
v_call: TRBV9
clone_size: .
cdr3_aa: CASSPRTVSLYEQYF
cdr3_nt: TGTGCCAGCAGCCCCCGGACAGTTTCACTGTACGAGCAGTACTTC

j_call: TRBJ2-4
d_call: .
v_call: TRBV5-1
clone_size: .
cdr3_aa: CASSPPSDSKNSQYF
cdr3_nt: TGCGCCAGCAGCCCACCAAGTGACAGCAAAAACAGTCAGTACTTC